Each of the 29 T cell receptor beta chains below was sequenced from the same sample in a study of blood T cell repertoires in COVID-19. The protocol was immunoSEQ multiplex PCR, while the TCRdb copy is restricted to in-frame clones and leaves out a portion. Of roughly 250,000 clones listed, approximately 86% are singletons. Sequencing was carried out using peripheral blood. The receptor source for this set is a woman aged 30 to 39 with acute or convalescent COVID-19.

The V gene is TRBV21-1, the J gene TRBJ2-7; the table names TRBD1, a call not compared with the DNA. TRBV21-1 is classified as a pseudogene. CDR3 length: 15 amino acids. The CDR3 bases are TGTGCCAGCGCGATCCGGGACACAAGATCCTACGAGCAGTACTTC. Translating it yields CASAIRDTRSYEQYF.

This clone was found many times. The gene calls are TRBV3-1 (or the pseudogene TRBV3-2) and TRBJ2-6; 10 bases map to TRBD2. The CDR3 loop spans 17 amino acids. V lost 4 bases to trimming and J lost 0 bases; unmatched junction nucleotides: 3. Germline values: CDR1 LGHDT, CDR2 YNNKEL (reference sequence). CDR3 nucleotide sequence: TGTGCCAGCAGCCTAGGGACTAGCGTCTCTGGGGCCAACGTCCTGACTTTC. Protein product: CASSLGTSVSGANVLTF.

This chain links TRBV30 with TRBJ2-3; 12 nucleotides line up with TRBD2. The CDR3 extends over 19 amino acids. Trimming took 1 base from V and 0 from J; bases not matched to a gene: 11. CDR1 GTSNPN and CDR2 SVGIG come from the germline V gene (reference sequence). This CDR3 is CAWSAWTSGIQTSTDTQYF. The CDR3 nucleotides are TGTGCCTGGAGTGCGTGGACTAGCGGGATACAAACTAGCACAGATACGCAGTATTTT.

The rearrangement uses TRBV11-3 and TRBJ1-2; TRBD1 matches 8 bases. The CDR3 spans 14 residues. After removal of 5 bases from V and 5 bases from J, the junction contained 7 bases not matched to a gene. Germline values: CDR1 SGHNT, CDR2 YENEEA. The CDR3 loop reads CASSGQGAIYGYTF. For the CDR3, the DNA is TGTGCCAGCAGCGGACAGGGAGCCATTTATGGCTACACCTTC.

The J gene is TRBJ1-4, the V gene TRBV19; D might be TRBD1 (6 bases). CDR3 length equals 16 residues. CDR1 is LNHDA and CDR2 is SQIVND in the germline V gene (reference sequence). The V gene lost 2 bases and the J gene lost 7 bases, with 17 bases spanning the gap. The CDR3 DNA reads TGTGCCAGTAGTATATGGGGAGCCGGGGGGGCTGAAAAACTGTTTTTT. It encodes CASSIWGAGGAEKLFF.

The genes are TRBV18 and TRBJ2-2; 7 bases align to TRBD2. Germline loops: CDR1 KGHSH, CDR2 LQKENI. Trimming cost V 8 bases and J 1 base; bases outside gene matches: 4. The CDR3 contains 14 residues. The CDR3 is CASSTSVNTGELFF. The CDR3 DNA follows: TGTGCCAGCAGTACTAGCGTGAACACCGGGGAGCTGTTTTTT. The full variable domain, rest sourced from reference TRBV18 and TRBJ2-2, is NAGVMQNPRHLVRRRGQEARLRCSPMKGHSHVYWYRQLPEEGLKFMVYLQKENIIDESGMPKERFSAEFPKEGPSILRIQQVVRGDSAAYFCASSTSVNTGELFFGEGSRLTVL.

The chain joins TRBV5-6 to TRBJ1-5; 7 bases fit TRBD1. V trimming: 1 base; J trimming: 5 bases; junction bases outside the gene matches: 9. This CDR3 spans 16 amino acids. CDR1 is SGHDT, CDR2 YYEEEE, per germline. CDR3 coding DNA: TGTGCCAGCAGCTTGAGATTCGGGGACAGACATCAGCCCCAGCATTTT. Translated, it gives CASSLRFGDRHQPQHF.

This chain links TRBV4-1 with TRBJ1-2, with 8 positions matching TRBD1. The CDR3 runs to 16 residues. The ends lost 2 bases at V and 7 bases at J; junction bases unmatched: 12. The germline CDR1 and CDR2 sequences are MGHRA and YSYEKL. The CDR3 sequence is CASSQRPEQGASGYTF. The CDR3 DNA reads TGCGCCAGCAGCCAACGCCCTGAGCAGGGGGCGTCTGGCTACACCTTC.

V usage is TRBV7-2 and J usage is TRBJ2-1, with TRBD2 identical over 11 bases. The CDR3 is made up of 16 amino acids. V trimming: 1 base; J trimming: 9 bases; junction bases outside the gene matches: 8. Per the germline V gene, CDR1 is SGHTA and CDR2 is FQGNSA. CDR3: CASSLELGLADPEQFF. CDR3 DNA: TGTGCCAGCAGCTTAGAGTTGGGACTAGCGGATCCTGAGCAGTTCTTC.

This chain connects TRBV7-2 to TRBJ2-7; TRBD1 aligns across 11 bases. Germline V gene data show CDR1 as SGHTA and CDR2 as FQGNSA. The V and J ends lost 6 bases and 3 bases, in that order; junction bases with no gene match: 7. CDR3 size: 15 residues. CDR3 DNA: TGTGCCAGCAGTCAGGACAGGGGGCCTTTCTACGAGCAGTACTTC. Its protein is CASSQDRGPFYEQYF.

The chain recombines TRBV27 with TRBJ2-1, with a tentative D call TRBD2 (6 bases). Germline assignment: CDR1 MNHEY and CDR2 SMNVEV (reference sequence). V was shortened by 1 base and J by 11 bases, with 21 bases between the two germline ends. This CDR3 region has 16 residues. The CDR3 DNA reads as TGTGCCAGCAGTTTATTTAGGGACTTATCGTGGGAACAGCAGTTCTTC. It codes for CASSLFRDLSWEQQFF.

The CDR3 DNA follows: TGCGCCAGTGGACAGGGGGCCAATGAGCAGTTCTTC. Encoded protein: CASGQGANEQFF. The J gene is TRBJ2-1, the V gene TRBV5-1, with 11 positions matching TRBD1. CDR1 SGHRS and CDR2 YFSETQ come from the germline V gene. This CDR3 region has 12 residues. Losses at the gene ends were 8 bases for V and 6 bases for J; bases not matched to a gene: 1.

This chain connects TRBV11-3 to TRBJ2-7; 7 nucleotides match TRBD2. V dropped 5 bases and J dropped 2; count of bases not matched to a gene: 9. Germline CDR1 reads SGHNT; CDR2 reads YENEEA. The CDR3 runs 15 residues. The CDR3 loop is CASSEGLGGTYEQYF. In nucleotides, the CDR3 is TGTGCCAGCAGCGAGGGCTTGGGGGGGACCTACGAGCAGTACTTC. Complete variable domain (other parts from reference TRBV11-3 and TRBJ2-7): EAGVVQSPRYKIIEKKQPVAFWCNPISGHNTLYWYLQNLGQGPELLIRYENEEAVDDSQLPKDRFSAERLKGVDSTLKIQPAELGDSAVYLCASSEGLGGTYEQYFGPGTRLTVT.

This rearrangement joins TRBV20-1 to TRBJ1-2; TRBD1 agrees at 8 bases. The V and J ends lost 3 bases and 4 bases, in that order; junction bases with no gene match: 4. Germline loops: CDR1 DFQATT, CDR2 SNEGSKA (reference sequence). This CDR3 has 13 amino acids. The CDR3 sequence is CSASAGGLYGYTF. In nucleotides, the CDR3 is TGCAGTGCTAGTGCAGGGGGCCTCTATGGCTACACCTTC.

CDR3 amino acids: CASSPGFREASYEQYF. The CDR3 bases are TGTGCCAGCAGCCCTGGTTTTAGGGAGGCCTCCTACGAGCAGTACTTC. The chain carries TRBV7-9 and TRBJ2-7; tentative D call: TRBD2 (6 bases). Germline values: CDR1 SEHNR, CDR2 FQNEAQ (reference sequence). V lost 5 bases to trimming and J lost 0 bases, with 17 bases between them. This CDR3 is built from 16 residues.

This chain connects TRBV5-6 to TRBJ1-6; possibly TRBD1 for D (6 bases). The CDR3 runs 14 residues. Germline V gene data show CDR1 as SGHDT and CDR2 as YYEEEE. Trimming cost V 2 bases and J 7 bases, with 10 bases left between them. The CDR3 region is CASSFWTVNSPLHF. The DNA of the CDR3 is TGTGCCAGCAGCTTCTGGACAGTCAATTCACCCCTCCACTTT. The full variable domain, its missing parts supplied by reference TRBV5-6 and TRBJ1-6, is DAGVTQSPTHLIKTRGQQVTLRCSPKSGHDTVSWYQQALGQGPQFIFQYYEEEERQRGNFPDRFSGHQFPNYSSELNVNALLLGDSALYLCASSFWTVNSPLHFGNGTRLTVT.

This chain connects TRBV5-1 to TRBJ2-3, with D uncertain. V was trimmed by 0 bases and J by 2 bases, leaving 19 bases between them. The CDR3 is 18 residues long. Germline lookup yields CDR1 SGHRS and CDR2 YFSETQ. CDR3 DNA: TGCGCCAGCAGCTTGGCTGAGGCAATAGTCGTTCTCACAGATACGCAGTATTTT. Residues: CASSLAEAIVVLTDTQYF. The complete variable domain, with remaining parts taken from reference TRBV5-1 and TRBJ2-3, reads KAGVTQTPRYLIKTRGQQVTLSCSPISGHRSVSWYQQTPGQGLQFLFEYFSETQRNKGNFPGRFSGRQFSNSRSEMNVSTLELGDSALYLCASSLAEAIVVLTDTQYFGPGTRLTVL.

The chain uses TRBV7-9 and TRBJ2-5; 10 positions match TRBD1. This CDR3 has 14 residues. From germline, CDR1 is SEHNR and CDR2 FQNEAQ (reference sequence). The V segment lost 3 bases and the J segment 5 bases; nucleotides outside the gene matches: 3. Here the CDR3 reads CASSFWGQGETQYF. The CDR3 bases are TGTGCCAGCAGCTTCTGGGGACAGGGGGAGACCCAGTACTTC.

J is TRBJ2-6 and V is TRBV6-5, with unresolved D. The CDR3 contains 15 residues. The germline V gene encodes CDR1 MNHEY and CDR2 SVGAGI. Trimming removed 6 bases from V and 1 base from J, with 10 bases in between. CDR3 nucleotides: TGTGCCAGCAGCACGACTGCATCTGGGGCCAACGTCCTGACTTTC. Translating gives CASSTTASGANVLTF.

The gene calls are TRBV27 and TRBJ1-5, with D possibly being TRBD1 (6 bases). The CDR3 runs to 15 residues. CDR1 MNHEY and CDR2 SMNVEV come from the germline V gene (reference sequence). V was cut by 6 bases and J by 9 bases, with 21 bases left in between. DNA of the CDR3: TGTGCCAGCAGCAGGGGATACGGGTTATTTCGGCCCCAGCATTTT. Amino acids: CASSRGYGLFRPQHF.

V and J are TRBV21-1 and TRBJ2-3; TRBD2 is the table's D call and was not checked against the DNA. TRBV21-1 is a listed pseudogene. The CDR3 contains 17 residues. CDR3 coding DNA: TGTGCCAGCAGCAAAAAAGGGACTAGCGGGATATCAGATACGCAGTATTTT. This gives the protein CASSKKGTSGISDTQYF.

This clone was recorded once. The rearrangement links TRBV25-1 to TRBJ2-7; 11 nucleotides match TRBD1. The CDR3 has 15 residues. Germline V CDR1 and CDR2: MGHDK, SYGVNS. After removal of 5 bases from V and 5 bases from J, the junction contained 8 bases not matched to a gene. The CDR3: CASSRTGGYFDEQYF. For the CDR3, the DNA is TGTGCCAGCAGTAGGACAGGGGGCTATTTCGACGAGCAGTACTTC.

The chain joins TRBV9 to TRBJ2-7, with D perhaps TRBD1 (6 bases). Germline-derived CDR1 and CDR2 are SGDLS and YYNGEE. CDR3 size: 14 residues. V lost 0 bases and J lost 5, with 12 bases in between. CDR3 sequence (DNA): TGTGCCAGCAGCGTAGTCGGGACAACCCACGAGCAGTACTTC. Protein product: CASSVVGTTHEQYF.

V and J are TRBV18 and TRBJ2-1; 7 bases are shared with TRBD2. The germline CDR1 and CDR2 sequences are KGHSH and LQKENI. The CDR3 contains 12 residues. The ends lost 3 bases at V and 9 bases at J; junction bases unmatched: 2. The CDR3 reads CASSPTSTEQFF. The CDR3 DNA follows: TGTGCCAGCTCACCGACTAGCACTGAGCAGTTCTTC.

This clone was seen only a few times. CDR3 region: CASSFSGGYNEQFF. The CDR3 DNA reads as TGTGCCAGCAGTTTTAGCGGGGGGTACAATGAGCAGTTCTTC. The chain links TRBV27 to TRBJ2-1; 10 nucleotides match TRBD2. In germline, CDR1 is MNHEY, CDR2 SMNVEV (reference sequence). After removal of 3 bases from V and 4 bases from J, the junction contained 0 bases not matched to a gene. The CDR3 covers 14 residues.

The chain uses TRBV7-2 and TRBJ2-5, with a weak D call TRBD1 (6 bases). The CDR3 has 15 amino acids. V lost 5 bases, J lost 1 base, and 14 bases lay in between. Germline assignment: CDR1 SGHTA and CDR2 FQGNSA. This CDR3 is CASSHRPTGQETQYF. CDR3 in DNA: TGTGCCAGCAGCCACCGCCCGACAGGCCAAGAGACCCAGTACTTC.

The rearrangement links TRBV12-5 to TRBJ1-1; 9 positions match TRBD1. CDR3 length equals 16 residues. Germline CDR1 reads LGHNT; CDR2 reads FRNRAP. Losses at the gene ends were 5 bases for V and 4 bases for J; bases not matched to a gene: 11. The CDR3 DNA is TGTGCTAGTGGTCCGATGACAGGGGGAAGGGGCACTGAAGCTTTCTTT. Protein: CASGPMTGGRGTEAFF.

This clone was detected once. V gene TRBV9 combines with J gene TRBJ2-7, with 7 nucleotides matching TRBD1. V dropped 0 bases and J dropped 2; count of bases not matched to a gene: 2. The CDR3 extends over 14 amino acids. Germline values: CDR1 SGDLS, CDR2 YYNGEE. CDR3 sequence reads: CASSVEDRTYEQYF. The CDR3 DNA follows: TGTGCCAGCAGCGTAGAGGACAGGACCTACGAGCAGTACTTC.

The chain employs TRBV7-8 and TRBJ1-3; D is unresolved. The CDR3 runs to 15 residues. Germline CDR1 and CDR2: SGHVS and FQNEAQ. The germline V and J ends were trimmed by 1 base and 0 bases, with 7 bases remaining between them. In DNA, the CDR3 is TGTGCCAGCAGCTTAGGTGCAGGCTCTGGAAACACCATATATTTT. The encoded protein is CASSLGAGSGNTIYF. Together with reference TRBV7-8 and TRBJ1-3, the CDR3 gives the full variable domain: GAGVSQSPRYKVAKRGQDVALRCDPISGHVSLFWYQQALGQGPEFLTYFQNEAQLDKSGLPSDRFFAERPEGSVSTLKIQRTQQEDSAVYLCASSLGAGSGNTIYFGEGSWLTVV.